These 23 T cell receptor beta chains share one sample of origin, sequenced in a study of T cell responses to AZD1222 COVID-19 vaccine. Clones were read by immunoSEQ multiplex PCR, and TCRdb kept only the in-frame ones, dropping some. The sample yields about 110,000 clones, 89% seen once. This sample comprised peripheral blood, obtained on day 0 of AZD1222 vaccination. All receptors derive from an adult in good health.

The V gene is TRBV7-9, the J gene TRBJ1-5, with 11 nucleotides matching TRBD1. From germline, CDR1 is SEHNR and CDR2 FQNEAQ (reference sequence). The CDR3 contains 14 residues. V was pared by 5 bases and J by 6 bases, with 3 bases of the junction left unmatched. Written as DNA, the CDR3 is TGTGCCAGCAGCGCCGGGACAGGGGGTCAGCCCCAGCATTTT. Translation: CASSAGTGGQPQHF.

This chain uses TRBV12-3 or TRBV12-4 with TRBJ1-4; no firm D call. CDR3 length: 11 amino acids. The ends were cut back, 1 base at V and 8 bases at J, with 2 bases in the middle. In DNA, the CDR3 is TGTGCCAGCAGTTTAGACGAAAAACTGTTTTTT. Translating it yields CASSLDEKLFF.

For this clone: This same CDR3 is encoded by further DNA sequences in the sample. The chain recombines TRBV6-5 with TRBJ1-2; no clear D gene. V gave up 0 bases and J gave up 8 bases, with 19 bases separating them. Germline assignment: CDR1 MNHEY and CDR2 SVGAGI. The CDR3 has 16 amino acids. CDR3 sequence reads: CASSYSRTSGWQGYTF. In DNA form, the CDR3 reads TGTGCCAGCAGTTACTCGCGGACGTCGGGGTGGCAAGGCTACACCTTC.

This chain uses TRBV5-1 with TRBJ2-1; D gene unclear. The V and J ends lost 4 bases and 2 bases respectively, with 13 bases between them. Per germline, CDR1 SGHRS and CDR2 YFSETQ. This CDR3 region has 15 residues. CDR3 in DNA: TGCGCCAGCAGCCCAGGCGGCAGGACCTACAATGAGCAGTTCTTC. It encodes CASSPGGRTYNEQFF. The full variable domain, rest sourced from reference TRBV5-1 and TRBJ2-1, is KAGVTQTPRYLIKTRGQQVTLSCSPISGHRSVSWYQQTPGQGLQFLFEYFSETQRNKGNFPGRFSGRQFSNSRSEMNVSTLELGDSALYLCASSPGGRTYNEQFFGPGTRLTVL.

The V gene is TRBV7-2, the J gene TRBJ1-1; no firm D call. CDR1 SGHTA and CDR2 FQGNSA come from the germline V gene. CDR3 length: 19 residues. V was pared by 4 bases and J by 1 base, with 25 bases between. CDR3 DNA sequence: TGTGCCAGCAGCTCCAATAATCGACCTGCGACTCTACAGAACACTGAAGCTTTCTTT. Translated: CASSSNNRPATLQNTEAFF.

The J gene is TRBJ2-2, the V gene TRBV5-8; D is unclear. CDR1 and CDR2 (germline): SGHTS, YDEGEE. This CDR3 is built from 12 residues. V was clipped by 3 bases and J by 10 bases, with 10 bases between them. The CDR3 protein is CASSSGPPELFF. The DNA of the CDR3 is TGTGCCAGCAGCTCCGGACCCCCGGAGCTGTTTTTT.

The rearrangement uses TRBV19 and TRBJ1-2, with a possible D match to TRBD1 (5 bases). CDR3 length: 12 residues. From germline, CDR1 is LNHDA and CDR2 SQIVND (reference sequence). Deletions cut 4 bases from V and 5 bases from J, with 8 bases between. In DNA form, the CDR3 reads TGTGCCAGTAGTAGCTACAGGTATGGCTACACCTTC. Protein product: CASSSYRYGYTF. Supplemented by reference TRBV19 and TRBJ1-2, the full variable domain reads DGGITQSPKYLFRKEGQNVTLSCEQNLNHDAMYWYRQDPGQGLRLIYYSQIVNDFQKGDIAEGYSVSREKKESFPLTVTSAQKNPTAFYLCASSSYRYGYTFGSGTRLTVV.

The DNA for the CDR3 is TGCGCCAGCAGTGACCGGATGACCTACGAGCAGTACTTC. Encoded protein: CASSDRMTYEQYF. The chain joins TRBV10-2 to TRBJ2-7, with D unresolved. CDR3 length: 13 amino acids. Germline-derived CDR1 and CDR2 are WSHSY and SAAADI. V lost 3 bases and J 2 bases, leaving 8 bases between the germline ends.

The chain carries TRBV10-1 and TRBJ1-5; TRBD1 might be the D (5 bases). Germline-derived CDR1 and CDR2 are WNHNN and SYGVQD (reference sequence). The CDR3 spans 15 residues. V lost 3 bases, J lost 3 bases, and 12 bases lay in between. The CDR3: CASSDPGEPNQPQHF. The CDR3 DNA sequence: TGCGCCAGCAGTGATCCGGGGGAGCCCAATCAGCCCCAGCATTTT.

The chain has TRBV7-2 and TRBJ2-3, with D possibly called TRBD1 or TRBD2 (6 bases each). Trimming removed 3 bases from V and 5 bases from J, with 15 bases in between. This CDR3 comprises 15 residues. Germline CDR1 and CDR2: SGHTA and FQGNSA. CDR3 coding DNA: TGTGCCAGCAGCTTGGGGGCGGGGTTGGGAGATACGCAGTATTTT. Translation: CASSLGAGLGDTQYF.

This chain connects TRBV6-2 or TRBV6-3 to TRBJ2-3; TRBD2 matches 7 bases. From germline, CDR1 is MNHEY and CDR2 SVGEGT. This CDR3 is built from 15 residues. After removal of 2 bases from V and 2 bases from J, the junction contained 4 bases not matched to a gene. The CDR3 loop is CASSYGGGDTDTQYF. The DNA of the CDR3 is TGTGCCAGCAGTTACGGCGGGGGTGACACAGATACGCAGTATTTT.

The chain employs TRBV6-5 and TRBJ2-1; D gene unclear. V lost 2 bases and J 12 bases, leaving 17 bases between the germline ends. The germline gives CDR1 MNHEY, CDR2 SVGAGI. CDR3 length: 14 amino acids. CDR3 coding DNA: TGTGCCAGCAGTTACCTTAGCAGACATGATCGGCAGTTCTTC. Amino acid sequence: CASSYLSRHDRQFF.

The DNA for the CDR3 is TGCGCCAGCCGGCCGAACCAAGAGACCCAGTACTTC. Translated, it gives CASRPNQETQYF. The V call is TRBV5-1, the J call TRBJ2-5; no definite D call. The germline V gene encodes CDR1 SGHRS and CDR2 YFSETQ. Trimming shortened V by 7 bases and J by 0 bases, and 7 bases separated the two germline ends. This CDR3 is 12 amino acids long.

The CDR3 nucleotides read TGTGCCAGCAGTTCCCGGGAGGGAACCGGGGAGCTGTTTTTT. As protein: CASSSREGTGELFF. V and J are TRBV27 and TRBJ2-2; 8 nucleotides align to TRBD2. Germline CDR1 reads MNHEY; CDR2 reads SMNVEV (reference sequence). Trimming took 4 bases from V and 5 from J; bases not matched to a gene: 3. The CDR3 consists of 14 residues.

This clone came up a few times. The chain recombines TRBV19 with TRBJ1-4; D might be TRBD1 (5 bases). The CDR3 length is 15 residues. Germline V gives CDR1 LNHDA, CDR2 SQIVND (reference sequence). Between the trimmed V and J ends, which lost 4 bases and 0 bases, there was a span of 9 bases. The CDR3 region is CASSTGVATNEKLFF. The DNA of the CDR3 is TGTGCCAGTAGTACGGGGGTTGCAACTAATGAAAAACTGTTTTTT.

The sample holds one count of this clone. The chain couples TRBV7-9 to TRBJ2-7; a weak D match, TRBD2 (7 bases). V was pared by 5 bases and J by 4 bases, with 18 bases between. Germline lookup yields CDR1 SEHNR and CDR2 FQNEAQ (reference sequence). CDR3 size: 15 residues. Here the CDR3 reads CASSPRVGGRYEQYF. The CDR3 DNA follows: TGTGCCAGCAGCCCTCGAGTGGGGGGGCGGTACGAGCAGTACTTC.

The CDR3 DNA reads TGTGCCAGCAGCTTCGCACATAACACCGGGGAGCTGTTTTTT. This sequence encodes CASSFAHNTGELFF. This rearrangement joins TRBV7-9 to TRBJ2-2, with no clear D. Germline V gene data show CDR1 as SEHNR and CDR2 as FQNEAQ (reference sequence). The CDR3 sequence is 14 residues long. The V and J ends lost 3 bases and 2 bases respectively, with 7 bases between them.

The J gene is TRBJ2-3, the V gene TRBV4-1; the match to TRBD2 covers 9 bases. The CDR3 covers 17 residues. Germline-derived CDR1 and CDR2 are MGHRA and YSYEKL. Unmatched junction bases numbered 9, after V lost 0 bases and J lost 5 bases. CDR3 nucleotide sequence: TGCGCCAGCAGCCAAGATGCGGCGGGAGGGCTGGGAGATACGCAGTATTTT. It codes for CASSQDAAGGLGDTQYF.

This chain joins TRBV6-5 and TRBJ2-7, with D possibly being TRBD2 (6 bases). Germline CDR1 MNHEY, CDR2 SVGAGI. The CDR3 is 12 residues long. V gave up 6 bases and J gave up 5 bases, with 11 bases separating them. The CDR3 here is CASSPGSNEQYF. The CDR3 coding sequence is TGTGCCAGCAGCCCCGGGAGCAACGAGCAGTACTTC.

This clone was seen only a few times. The chain has TRBV10-3 and TRBJ1-2; perhaps TRBD1 as D (6 bases). CDR1 is ENHRY and CDR2 is SYGVKD in the germline V gene. The CDR3 has 15 amino acids. V shed 2 bases and J shed 8 bases, with 18 bases lying between them. CDR3 sequence reads: CAISEPQRGVIGYTF. The CDR3 bases are TGTGCCATCAGTGAGCCTCAGAGGGGGGTCATAGGCTACACCTTC.

V gene TRBV11-2 combines with J gene TRBJ1-1; D not resolved. The germline V and J ends were trimmed by 0 bases and 4 bases, with 9 bases remaining between them. This CDR3 contains 14 residues. Per the germline V gene, CDR1 is SGHAT and CDR2 is FQNNGV. The CDR3 DNA reads as TGTGCCAGCAGCTTAGAGGGGTTGAGCACTGAAGCTTTCTTT. It translates to CASSLEGLSTEAFF.

This chain connects TRBV19 to TRBJ1-6; TRBD1 is a possible D gene (5 bases). The V and J ends lost 4 bases and 2 bases respectively, with 9 bases between them. Germline lookup yields CDR1 LNHDA and CDR2 SQIVND (reference sequence). This CDR3 has 15 residues. CDR3 DNA sequence: TGTGCCAGTAGTACGCAGGGAGCCTATAATTCACCCCTCCACTTT. Its protein product is CASSTQGAYNSPLHF. Together with reference TRBV19 and TRBJ1-6, the CDR3 gives the full variable domain: DGGITQSPKYLFRKEGQNVTLSCEQNLNHDAMYWYRQDPGQGLRLIYYSQIVNDFQKGDIAEGYSVSREKKESFPLTVTSAQKNPTAFYLCASSTQGAYNSPLHFGNGTRLTVT.

V and J are TRBV5-1 and TRBJ2-5, with 7 bases identical to TRBD1. The germline V gene has CDR1 SGHRS and CDR2 YFSETQ. The V gene end was trimmed by 4 bases and the J gene end by 1 base; junction bases not matched to a gene: 1. The CDR3 is 13 amino acids. DNA of the CDR3: TGCGCCAGCAGCCGGGACAGCCAAGAGACCCAGTACTTC. Residues: CASSRDSQETQYF. Full variable domain (outside the CDR3, taken from reference TRBV5-1 and TRBJ2-5): KAGVTQTPRYLIKTRGQQVTLSCSPISGHRSVSWYQQTPGQGLQFLFEYFSETQRNKGNFPGRFSGRQFSNSRSEMNVSTLELGDSALYLCASSRDSQETQYFGPGTRLLVL.